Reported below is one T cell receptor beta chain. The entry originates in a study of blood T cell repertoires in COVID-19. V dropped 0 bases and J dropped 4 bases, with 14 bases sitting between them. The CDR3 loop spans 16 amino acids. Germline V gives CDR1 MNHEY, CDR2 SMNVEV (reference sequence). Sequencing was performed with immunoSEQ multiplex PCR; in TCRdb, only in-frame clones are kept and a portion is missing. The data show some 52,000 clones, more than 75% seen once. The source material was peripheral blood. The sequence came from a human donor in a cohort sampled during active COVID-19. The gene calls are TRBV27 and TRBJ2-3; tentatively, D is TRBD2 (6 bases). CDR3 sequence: CASSLSTSFRADTQYF. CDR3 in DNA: TGTGCCAGCAGTTTATCAACTAGCTTCAGGGCAGATACGCAGTATTTT.